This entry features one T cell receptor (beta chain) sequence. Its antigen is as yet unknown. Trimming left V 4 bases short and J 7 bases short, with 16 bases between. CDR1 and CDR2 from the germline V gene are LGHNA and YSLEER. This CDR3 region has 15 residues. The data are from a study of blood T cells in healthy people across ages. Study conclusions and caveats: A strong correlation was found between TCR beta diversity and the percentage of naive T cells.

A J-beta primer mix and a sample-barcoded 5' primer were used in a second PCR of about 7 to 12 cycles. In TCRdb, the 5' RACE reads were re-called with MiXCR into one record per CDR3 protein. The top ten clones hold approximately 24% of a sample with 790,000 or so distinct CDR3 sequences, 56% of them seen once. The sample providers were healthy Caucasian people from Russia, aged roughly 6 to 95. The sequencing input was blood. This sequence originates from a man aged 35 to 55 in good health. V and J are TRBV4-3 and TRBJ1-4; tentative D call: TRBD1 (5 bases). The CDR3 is CASSRTQGNGEKLFF. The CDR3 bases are TGCGCCAGCAGCCGAACCCAGGGTAACGGTGAAAAACTGTTTTTT.